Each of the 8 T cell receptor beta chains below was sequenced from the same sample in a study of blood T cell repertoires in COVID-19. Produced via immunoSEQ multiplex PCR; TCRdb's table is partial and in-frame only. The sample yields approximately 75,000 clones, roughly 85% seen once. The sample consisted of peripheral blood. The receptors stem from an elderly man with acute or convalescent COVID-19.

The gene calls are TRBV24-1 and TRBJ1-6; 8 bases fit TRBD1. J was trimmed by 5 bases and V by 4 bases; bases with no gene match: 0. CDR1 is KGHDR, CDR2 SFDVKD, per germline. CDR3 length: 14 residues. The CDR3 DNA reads TGTGCCACCAGTGAACAGGGGGATAATTCACCCCTCCACTTT. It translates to CATSEQGDNSPLHF.

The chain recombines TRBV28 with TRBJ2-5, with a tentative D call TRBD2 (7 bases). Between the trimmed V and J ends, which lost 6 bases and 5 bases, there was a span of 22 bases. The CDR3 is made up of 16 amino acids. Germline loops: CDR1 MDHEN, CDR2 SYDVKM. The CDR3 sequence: CASSPGGRESGETQYF. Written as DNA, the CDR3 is TGTGCCAGCAGCCCCGGGGGGCGGGAGTCTGGGGAGACCCAGTACTTC.

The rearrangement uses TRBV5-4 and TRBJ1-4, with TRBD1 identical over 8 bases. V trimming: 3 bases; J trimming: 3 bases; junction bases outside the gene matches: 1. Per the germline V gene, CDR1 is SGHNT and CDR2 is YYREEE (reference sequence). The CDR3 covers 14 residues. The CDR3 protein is CASSSGQANEKLFF. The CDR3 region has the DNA TGTGCCAGCAGCTCGGGACAGGCTAATGAAAAACTGTTTTTT.

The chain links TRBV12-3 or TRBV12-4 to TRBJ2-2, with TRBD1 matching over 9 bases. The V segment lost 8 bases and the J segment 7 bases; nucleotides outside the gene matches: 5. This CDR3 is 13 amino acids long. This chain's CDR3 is CASGTGLDGELFF. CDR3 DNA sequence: TGTGCCAGCGGGACAGGGTTAGACGGGGAGCTGTTTTTT.

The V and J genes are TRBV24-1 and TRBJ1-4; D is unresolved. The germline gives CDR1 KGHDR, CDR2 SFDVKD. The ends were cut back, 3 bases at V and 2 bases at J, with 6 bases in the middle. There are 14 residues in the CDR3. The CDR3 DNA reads TGTGCCACCAGTGATAGCATGACTAATGAAAAACTGTTTTTT. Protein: CATSDSMTNEKLFF.

The CDR3 is CAIRDPGTGFNSPLHF. In nucleotides, the CDR3 is TGTGCCATCAGAGACCCCGGGACAGGGTTCAATTCACCCCTCCACTTT. This chain links TRBV10-3 with TRBJ1-6; 9 bases map to TRBD1. J lost 7 bases, V lost 6 bases, and 10 bases had no gene match. The CDR3 loop spans 16 amino acids. Germline V lookup: CDR1 ENHRY, CDR2 SYGVKD.

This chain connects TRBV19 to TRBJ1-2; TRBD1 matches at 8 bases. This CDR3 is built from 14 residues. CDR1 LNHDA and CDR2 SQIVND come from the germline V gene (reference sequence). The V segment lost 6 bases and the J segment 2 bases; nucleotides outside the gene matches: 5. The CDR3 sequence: CASSVPGGNYGYTF. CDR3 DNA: TGTGCCAGTAGCGTCCCAGGGGGCAACTATGGCTACACCTTC.

The CDR3 DNA reads TGCGCCAGCAGCTTCCTGGGGCCCCCCTCCACCGGGGAGCTGTTTTTT. Encoded protein: CASSFLGPPSTGELFF. The chain is built from TRBV5-1 and TRBJ2-2; weak D call: TRBD1 (5 bases). The V end lost 2 bases, the J end lost 4 bases, and 15 bases lay between the germline ends. Germline V lookup: CDR1 SGHRS, CDR2 YFSETQ. The CDR3 is 16 amino acids. Full variable domain (missing parts from reference TRBV5-1 and TRBJ2-2): KAGVTQTPRYLIKTRGQQVTLSCSPISGHRSVSWYQQTPGQGLQFLFEYFSETQRNKGNFPGRFSGRQFSNSRSEMNVSTLELGDSALYLCASSFLGPPSTGELFFGEGSRLTVL.